The 10 T cell receptor beta chains in this list originate from one sample, sequenced in a study of cytomegalovirus exposure and HLA in healthy donors. Primers for the PCR totalled 60 Vbeta and 13 Jbeta. Method: immunoSEQ multiplex PCR; TCRdb's copy keeps in-frame clones and lacks some. The data contain some 130,000 clones, around 80% of them singletons. Sequencing input: PBMCs. The receptors here all came from a man aged 30-40 years in good health.

The chain combines TRBV15 with TRBJ2-3, with D maybe TRBD2 (5 bases). V was shortened by 0 bases and J by 5 bases, with 9 bases between the two germline ends. This CDR3 has 14 amino acids. Germline V gene lookup returns CDR1 LNHNV and CDR2 YYDKDF (reference sequence). DNA for the CDR3: TGTGCCACCAGCAGAGATCGACGGGGAGATACGCAGTATTTT. As protein: CATSRDRRGDTQYF.

On this clone itself: Germline and junction disagree at one end, which may indicate a read error. The rearrangement joins TRBV7-2 to TRBJ2-1; 7 nucleotides align to TRBD2. The germline CDR1 and CDR2 sequences are SGHTA and FQGNSA. This CDR3 has 17 amino acids. In DNA form, the CDR3 reads TGTGCCAGCAGCCCGCCCGCCCAGGCGGGAGTAGGAAATGAGCGGTTCTTC. It specifies CASSPPAQAGVGNERFF.

This clone showed up just once. This chain uses TRBV6-1 with TRBJ2-1, with 11 bases lining up with TRBD1. The V gene end was trimmed by 7 bases and the J gene end by 4 bases; junction bases not matched to a gene: 6. The length of the CDR3 is 15 residues. The germline V gene encodes CDR1 MNHNS and CDR2 SASEGT. CDR3 nucleotide sequence: TGTGCCAGCAAGGTCGGACAGGGGGCTTACAATGAGCAGTTCTTC. Protein product: CASKVGQGAYNEQFF.

This clone has just a few counts. V gene TRBV9 combines with J gene TRBJ1-2, with D perhaps matching TRBD1 (5 bases). Trimming left V 5 bases short and J 0 bases short, with 17 bases between. CDR3 size: 16 residues. Germline-derived CDR1 and CDR2 are SGDLS and YYNGEE. In nucleotides, the CDR3 is TGTGCCAGCAGAGGACTGGGGGGGACGGCTAACTATGGCTACACCTTC. This gives the protein CASRGLGGTANYGYTF. Using reference TRBV9 and TRBJ1-2 for the parts outside the CDR3, the full variable domain is DSGVTQTPKHLITATGQRVTLRCSPRSGDLSVYWYQQSLDQGLQFLIQYYNGEERAKGNILERFSAQQFPDLHSELNLSSLELGDSALYFCASRGLGGTANYGYTFGSGTRLTVV.

The chain has TRBV19 and TRBJ1-5, with 8 bases that match TRBD1. Trimming removed 3 bases from V and 6 bases from J; junction bases left unmatched: 7. CDR3 length: 15 amino acids. Germline V gene lookup returns CDR1 LNHDA and CDR2 SQIVND (reference sequence). The DNA for the CDR3 is TGTGCCAGTAGTATCGGGACAGGCCGTGGTCAGCCCCAGCATTTT. Its protein is CASSIGTGRGQPQHF. Using reference TRBV19 and TRBJ1-5 for the parts outside the CDR3, the full variable domain is DGGITQSPKYLFRKEGQNVTLSCEQNLNHDAMYWYRQDPGQGLRLIYYSQIVNDFQKGDIAEGYSVSREKKESFPLTVTSAQKNPTAFYLCASSIGTGRGQPQHFGDGTRLSIL.

This clone has just one count. The J gene is TRBJ2-7, the V gene TRBV30, with D possibly being TRBD2 (5 bases). The germline gives CDR1 GTSNPN, CDR2 SVGIG (reference sequence). V was shortened by 0 bases and J by 3 bases, with 6 bases between the two germline ends. This CDR3 is 12 amino acids long. The CDR3 region has the DNA TGTGCCTGGAGTGTAGAGGGCTACGAGCAGTACTTC. Protein: CAWSVEGYEQYF.

The chain links TRBV4-2 to TRBJ2-1; 10 bases align to TRBD2. Looked up from germline, CDR1 is LGHNA and CDR2 is YNFKEQ. The V and J ends lost 3 bases and 2 bases, in that order; junction bases with no gene match: 7. The CDR3 runs 17 residues. The CDR3 sequence: CASSQGLAGVAYNEQFF. The CDR3 coding sequence is TGTGCCAGCAGCCAGGGGCTAGCGGGAGTGGCCTACAATGAGCAGTTCTTC.

The chain couples TRBV7-9 to TRBJ2-5; D unresolved. Trimming removed 1 base at V and 5 bases at J, with 11 bases between. The germline gives CDR1 SEHNR, CDR2 FQNEAQ (reference sequence). There are 14 residues in the CDR3. CDR3 amino acids: CASSLVGEEETQYF. CDR3 nucleotide sequence: TGTGCCAGCAGCTTAGTCGGTGAGGAGGAGACCCAGTACTTC.

The V call is TRBV7-9, the J call TRBJ2-7, with a weak D call TRBD2 (6 bases). The germline gives CDR1 SEHNR, CDR2 FQNEAQ (reference sequence). The CDR3 is made up of 13 amino acids. The V gene lost 5 bases and the J gene lost 4 bases, with 12 bases spanning the gap. For the CDR3, the DNA is TGTGCCAGCAGCGGCGGGAACCATTACGAGCAGTACTTC. Translation: CASSGGNHYEQYF. Together with reference TRBV7-9 and TRBJ2-7, the CDR3 gives the full variable domain: DTGVSQNPRHKITKRGQNVTFRCDPISEHNRLYWYRQTLGQGPEFLTYFQNEAQLEKSRLLSDRFSAERPKGSFSTLEIQRTEQGDSAMYLCASSGGNHYEQYFGPGTRLTVT.

V usage is TRBV29-1 and J usage is TRBJ2-7; no firm D call. The V gene lost 0 bases and the J gene lost 6 bases, with 9 bases spanning the gap. In germline, CDR1 is SQVTM, CDR2 ANQGSEA. This CDR3 has 12 amino acids. DNA for the CDR3: TGCAGCGTTGAAGATCACGGTGGCGAGCAGTACTTC. Its translation is CSVEDHGGEQYF.